This passage covers 6 T cell receptor beta chains from one sample sequenced in a study of blood T cell repertoires in COVID-19. The data were produced by immunoSEQ multiplex PCR, yet TCRdb's version contains in-frame clones alone and is incomplete. The sample contains under 350,000 clones, about 86% of which appear only once. Sequenced: PBMCs or T cells enriched from blood (not recorded which). Every receptor here comes from a woman aged 40 to 55 with acute COVID-19.

The chain uses TRBV7-3 and TRBJ1-1; tentatively, D is TRBD1 (5 bases). CDR1 and CDR2 from the germline V gene are SGHTA and FQGTGA. V was pared by 5 bases and J by 1 base, with 8 bases between. This CDR3 has 13 residues. CDR3 DNA: TGTGCCAGCAGCATTCAGGGGAACACTGAAGCTTTCTTT. The encoded protein is CASSIQGNTEAFF. Filled out from reference TRBV7-3 and TRBJ1-1, the complete variable domain reads GAGVSQTPSNKVTEKGKYVELRCDPISGHTALYWYRQSLGQGPEFLIYFQGTGAADDSGLPNDRFFAVRPEGSVSTLKIQRTERGDSAVYLCASSIQGNTEAFFGQGTRLTVV.

This chain uses TRBV7-3 with TRBJ2-3; 9 bases agree with TRBD2. The germline CDR1 and CDR2 sequences are SGHTA and FQGTGA. This CDR3 contains 15 residues. V was clipped by 4 bases and J by 7 bases; unmatched bases: 9. This CDR3 is CASSSDSGSWNTQYF. The CDR3, as DNA: TGTGCCAGCAGCTCTGATAGCGGGAGTTGGAATACGCAGTATTTT.

The rearrangement links TRBV20-1 to TRBJ1-2; D unclear. Germline V CDR1 and CDR2: DFQATT, SNEGSKA (reference sequence). V gave up 6 bases and J gave up 8 bases, with 13 bases separating them. This CDR3 is built from 11 residues. CDR3 loop: CSARPDWGYTF. In DNA form, the CDR3 reads TGCAGTGCCCGCCCCGACTGGGGCTACACCTTC.

The rearrangement uses TRBV7-2 and TRBJ2-7, with TRBD2 identical over 10 bases. The length of the CDR3 is 14 residues. Unmatched junction bases numbered 4, after V lost 3 bases and J lost 5 bases. The germline CDR1 and CDR2 sequences are SGHTA and FQGNSA. CDR3 in amino acids: CASSLGLASDEQYF. In DNA, the CDR3 is TGTGCCAGCAGCTTGGGACTAGCGTCGGACGAGCAGTACTTC. Full variable domain (outside the CDR3, taken from reference TRBV7-2 and TRBJ2-7): GAGVSQSPSNKVTEKGKDVELRCDPISGHTALYWYRQSLGQGLEFLIYFQGNSAPDKSGLPSDRFSAERTGGSVSTLTIQRTQQEDSAVYLCASSLGLASDEQYFGPGTRLTVT.

The rearrangement uses TRBV2 and TRBJ2-1, with 8 bases fitting TRBD1. Trimming cost V 5 bases and J 2 bases; bases outside gene matches: 5. Germline CDR1 is SNHLY and CDR2 is FYNNEI. This CDR3 contains 15 residues. Here the CDR3 reads CASSSDRGTYNEQFF. CDR3 nucleotide sequence: TGTGCCAGCAGTTCCGACAGGGGTACCTACAATGAGCAGTTCTTC.

The chain is built from TRBV28 and TRBJ2-7; 10 positions agree with TRBD2. From germline, CDR1 is MDHEN and CDR2 SYDVKM. The CDR3 covers 15 residues. The V and J ends lost 5 bases and 4 bases, in that order; junction bases with no gene match: 8. The CDR3 nucleotides read TGTGCCAGCAGTCGTCAACTAGCGGGAACATACGAGCAGTACTTC. It translates to CASSRQLAGTYEQYF.